This TCR beta chain stems from a study of T cell changes during pregnancy in multiple sclerosis. Sequenced by immunoSEQ multiplex PCR; TCRdb stores in-frame clones only, minus some. Seen here are approximately 100,000 clones, approximately 94% observed once, and the top ten hold about 0.9%. Sequenced here: peripheral blood, sampled before pregnancy. The receptor comes from a female donor with multiple sclerosis, enrolled in a pregnancy study.

The CDR3 region is CASSSITVVGQEQFF. In DNA form, the CDR3 reads TGTGCCAGCAGCTCTATAACCGTAGTTGGGCAGGAGCAGTTCTTC. This sequence joins TRBV6-1 and TRBJ2-1; D gene unclear. This CDR3 spans 15 amino acids. Per the germline V gene, CDR1 is MNHNS and CDR2 is SASEGT. V was cut by 6 bases and J by 10 bases, with 22 bases left in between.